A selection of T cell receptor beta chains follows, all from one sample in a study of cytomegalovirus exposure and HLA in healthy donors. Data came from immunoSEQ multiplex PCR; TCRdb stores just in-frame clones and leaves some out. The sample has around 210,000 clones, 70% to 85% seen once. Sequenced input: PBMCs. These receptors were obtained from a man in his fifties or sixties in good health and CMV-seronegative. Each CDR3 is given with its conserved first and last residue.

CDR3aa	v_gene	j_gene
CASSFRQGWERERSSYNEQFF	TRBV28	TRBJ2-1
CASSFGLAGAGETQYF	TRBV2	TRBJ2-5
CASSPTGTGELFF	TRBV14	TRBJ2-2
CASSSGQHTDTQYF	TRBV5-4	TRBJ2-3
CASSPGTGVNYGYTF	TRBV5-6	TRBJ1-2
CASSAPGASGSGEQYF	TRBV28	TRBJ2-7
CASRGESNRAPFSDYEQYF	TRBV28	TRBJ2-7
CASSYSETTSYEQYF	TRBV19	TRBJ2-7
CASSPVDYNEQFF	TRBV7-3	TRBJ2-1
CASSFRAGYGYTF	TRBV27	TRBJ1-2